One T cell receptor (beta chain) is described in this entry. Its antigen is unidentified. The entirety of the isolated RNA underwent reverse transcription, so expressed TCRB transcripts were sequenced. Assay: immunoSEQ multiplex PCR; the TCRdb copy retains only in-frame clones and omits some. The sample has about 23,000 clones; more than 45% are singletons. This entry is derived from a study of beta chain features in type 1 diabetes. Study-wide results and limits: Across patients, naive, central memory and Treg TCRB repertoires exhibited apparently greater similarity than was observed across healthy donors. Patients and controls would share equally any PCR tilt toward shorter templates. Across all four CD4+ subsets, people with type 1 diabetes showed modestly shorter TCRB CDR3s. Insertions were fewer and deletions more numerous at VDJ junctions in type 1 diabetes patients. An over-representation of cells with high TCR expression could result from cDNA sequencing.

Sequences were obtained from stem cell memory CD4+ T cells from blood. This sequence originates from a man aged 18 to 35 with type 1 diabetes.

The CDR3 protein is CASSVDRVKGYEQYF. The CDR3 nucleotides are TGTGCCAGCAGTGTCGACAGGGTGAAGGGATACGAGCAGTACTTC. The chain uses TRBV2 and TRBJ2-7; TRBD1 matches 7 bases. The J segment lost 4 bases and the V segment lost 4 bases, leaving 10 bases of the junction unmatched. CDR1 SNHLY and CDR2 FYNNEI come from the germline V gene. The CDR3 length is 15 residues. Variable domain in full (rest from reference TRBV2 and TRBJ2-7): EPEVTQTPSHQVTQMGQEVILRCVPISNHLYFYWYRQILGQKVEFLVSFYNNEISEKSEIFDDQFSVERPDGSNFTLKIRSTKLEDSAMYFCASSVDRVKGYEQYFGPGTRLTVT.